The 25 T cell receptor beta chains given below trace back to one sample, sequenced in a study of cytomegalovirus exposure and HLA in healthy donors (TCRdb year 2017). The library was obtained by the immunoSEQ multiplex PCR assay. A mixture of 60 forward primers for TCR Vbeta segments and 13 reverse primers for TCR Jbeta segments was used in the multiplex PCR. TCRdb mirrors the immuneACCESS table, restricted to in-frame sequences. Some clones are absent from its copies; in checked studies, under half trace to an unresolved V gene, and the reason for the others is unknown. Across this sample there are roughly 160,000 clones, with roughly 70% seen only once. Jointly, the top ten make up under 7% of the sample. Source material: PBMCs. The source of these receptors is a woman aged 18-30 years in good health and CMV-seropositive.

The rearrangement uses TRBV28 and TRBJ1-1; tentative D call: TRBD1 (6 bases). Trimming left V 6 bases short and J 6 bases short, with 14 bases between. Germline CDR1 and CDR2: MDHEN and SYDVKM. The CDR3 contains 13 residues. The DNA of the CDR3 is TGTGCCAGCAGCCCACAGGGAACACCTGAAGCTTTCTTT. Amino acid sequence: CASSPQGTPEAFF.

The rearrangement joins TRBV6-1 to TRBJ2-5, with a possible D match to TRBD2 (5 bases). Between the trimmed V and J ends, which lost 6 bases and 10 bases, there was a span of 9 bases. CDR3 length equals 10 residues. Germline CDR1 MNHNS, CDR2 SASEGT. CDR3 nucleotides: TGTGCCAGCAGGGAGGACGGCCAGTACTTC. Its translation is CASREDGQYF.

The gene calls are TRBV19 and TRBJ2-5; 9 nucleotides match TRBD1. Losses at the gene ends were 8 bases for V and 5 bases for J; bases not matched to a gene: 9. CDR1 and CDR2 from the germline V gene are LNHDA and SQIVND (reference sequence). This CDR3 has 14 residues. CDR3 residues: CASRRTGASETQYF. CDR3 DNA: TGTGCCAGTCGACGGACAGGGGCATCTGAGACCCAGTACTTC.

This clone showed up just once. This chain connects TRBV2 to TRBJ1-1, with 11 bases that match TRBD1. V gave up 8 bases and J gave up 5 bases; unmatched junction bases: 1. CDR3 length: 12 amino acids. Germline V gives CDR1 SNHLY, CDR2 FYNNEI. The DNA of the CDR3 is TGTGCCAGCGGACAGGGGGCAACTGAAGCTTTCTTT. Its protein is CASGQGATEAFF.

The chain is built from TRBV5-4 and TRBJ2-1, with D perhaps matching TRBD1 (8 bases). The CDR3 consists of 16 residues. V lost 4 bases, J lost 6 bases, and 20 bases lay in between. CDR1 is SGHNT, CDR2 YYREEE, per germline (reference sequence). The CDR3 here is CASSINRGGLSNEQFF. The DNA for the CDR3 is TGTGCCAGCAGCATCAACAGGGGGGGGCTAAGCAATGAGCAGTTCTTC.

The CDR3 protein is CSVMRDSTSQETQYF. Here the CDR3 DNA reads TGCAGCGTTATGCGTGACAGTACAAGCCAAGAGACCCAGTACTTC. V usage is TRBV29-1 and J usage is TRBJ2-5, with a tentative D call TRBD1 (5 bases). Germline lookup yields CDR1 SQVTM and CDR2 ANQGSEA. The CDR3 loop spans 15 amino acids. V lost 5 bases, J lost 1 base, and 17 bases lay in between.

V usage is TRBV7-9 and J usage is TRBJ2-1, with D unclear. Per germline, CDR1 SEHNR and CDR2 FQNEAQ (reference sequence). V lost 3 bases, J lost 5 bases, and 14 bases lay in between. The CDR3 contains 15 residues. This CDR3 reads CASSFGHKKDNEQFF. For the CDR3, the DNA is TGTGCCAGCAGCTTTGGGCACAAAAAGGACAATGAGCAGTTCTTC.

The rearrangement uses TRBV10-3 and TRBJ2-3, with no clear D. The length of the CDR3 is 14 residues. The V end was cut by 6 bases, the J end by 1 base, with 11 bases between. Germline V CDR1 and CDR2: ENHRY, SYGVKD. Here the CDR3 DNA reads TGTGCCATCAGATCAGGCCGCGGCACAGATACGCAGTATTTT. Translation: CAIRSGRGTDTQYF.

This rearrangement joins TRBV29-1 to TRBJ2-7, with 7 bases matching TRBD1. This CDR3 has 13 amino acids. Germline assignment: CDR1 SQVTM and CDR2 ANQGSEA. Losses at the gene ends were 4 bases for V and 4 bases for J; bases not matched to a gene: 7. CDR3 loop: CSVGLGGYYEQYF. For the CDR3, the DNA is TGCAGCGTTGGTTTAGGGGGCTATTACGAGCAGTACTTC.

The chain combines TRBV27 with TRBJ1-2; TRBD1 matches at 11 bases. Germline assignment: CDR1 MNHEY and CDR2 SMNVEV (reference sequence). Losses at the gene ends were 8 bases for V and 5 bases for J; bases not matched to a gene: 19. The CDR3 totals 18 residues. The CDR3 protein is CASVLSNTTGTGGYGYTF. CDR3 nucleotides: TGTGCCAGCGTACTCTCGAATACCACCGGGACAGGGGGATATGGCTACACCTTC.

This clone has only one observation. Sequence at one end of the junction differs from germline and may be a read error. V usage is TRBV7-9 and J usage is TRBJ2-7, with 9 bases identical to TRBD2. Germline V gives CDR1 SEHNR, CDR2 FQNEAQ (reference sequence). The CDR3 loop spans 17 amino acids. The chain's CDR3 is CSSSSLRSGGPSYEQYF. The CDR3 DNA reads TGTTCCAGCAGCTCCCTCCGTAGCGGGGGACCCTCCTACGAGCAGTACTTC.

The genes are TRBV10-2 and TRBJ1-2; D may be TRBD1 (5 bases). The germline gives CDR1 WSHSY, CDR2 SAAADI. Trimming stripped 2 bases from V and 7 bases from J, with 8 bases between. The CDR3 length is 12 residues. CDR3 loop: CASSEIGGGYTF. For the CDR3, the DNA is TGCGCCAGCAGTGAGATCGGGGGTGGCTACACCTTC.

The chain couples TRBV23-1 to TRBJ1-4; 7 bases map to TRBD1. TRBV23-1 is assigned to the ORF class and has an uncertain function. With V trimmed by 0 bases and J by 7 bases, 8 bases remained unmatched. This CDR3 has 16 residues. The DNA of the CDR3 is TGCGCCAGCAGTCAATCTGAGGACAGGTTGGGTGAAAAACTGTTTTTT. This encodes CASSQSEDRLGEKLFF.

In this sample, this clone turned up a few times. CDR3 coding DNA: TGTGCCAGCTCACCCGGGGAGTGGGACAATGAGCAGTTCTTC. Its protein is CASSPGEWDNEQFF. The chain links TRBV18 to TRBJ2-1, with a tentative D call TRBD2 (5 bases). V dropped 3 bases and J dropped 5 bases, with 11 bases sitting between them. Germline loops: CDR1 KGHSH, CDR2 LQKENI. This CDR3 has 14 amino acids.

The chain has TRBV19 and TRBJ1-1, with D possibly TRBD1 on 5 matching bases. The germline V gene has CDR1 LNHDA and CDR2 SQIVND (reference sequence). V dropped 4 bases and J dropped 0 bases, with 12 bases sitting between them. The CDR3 spans 15 residues. The CDR3 loop is CASSTPGLLNTEAFF. The CDR3 region has the DNA TGTGCCAGTAGTACGCCGGGACTGCTGAACACTGAAGCTTTCTTT.

The CDR3 nucleotides are TGCGCCAGCAGCTCGAACCCCGGGGGGGACACTGAAGCTTTCTTT. This translates into CASSSNPGGDTEAFF. The chain has TRBV5-1 and TRBJ1-1; D is perhaps TRBD1 (5 bases). V was shortened by 3 bases and J by 3 bases, with 15 bases between the two germline ends. The germline V gene encodes CDR1 SGHRS and CDR2 YFSETQ. The CDR3 has 15 residues. Filled out from reference TRBV5-1 and TRBJ1-1, the complete variable domain reads KAGVTQTPRYLIKTRGQQVTLSCSPISGHRSVSWYQQTPGQGLQFLFEYFSETQRNKGNFPGRFSGRQFSNSRSEMNVSTLELGDSALYLCASSSNPGGDTEAFFGQGTRLTVV.

This chain joins TRBV6-1 and TRBJ1-5; TRBD1 agrees at 10 bases. The J segment lost 11 bases and the V segment lost 6 bases, leaving 7 bases of the junction unmatched. The CDR3 totals 13 residues. The germline gives CDR1 MNHNS, CDR2 SASEGT. The DNA for the CDR3 is TGTGCCAGCAGGGGGACAGGGGACTCCACCCAGCATTTT. This gives the protein CASRGTGDSTQHF.

The genes are TRBV29-1 and TRBJ1-2; TRBD1 is a possible D gene (6 bases). Per germline, CDR1 SQVTM and CDR2 ANQGSEA. CDR3 size: 12 residues. V shed 3 bases and J shed 7 bases, with 12 bases lying between them. This chain's CDR3 is CSVDQGQGGYTF. The CDR3 region has the DNA TGCAGCGTTGATCAGGGGCAGGGTGGCTACACCTTC.

This clone came up once. The rearrangement links TRBV27 to TRBJ2-7; maybe TRBD2 (5 bases). V was clipped by 6 bases and J by 6 bases, with 12 bases between them. The CDR3 consists of 12 residues. CDR1 and CDR2 (germline): MNHEY, SMNVEV (reference sequence). CDR3 region: CASRGGRREQYF. The CDR3 DNA reads TGTGCCAGCAGAGGCGGGCGTCGCGAGCAGTACTTC.

This CDR3 reads CASRDSYEQYF. The CDR3 bases are TGTGCCAGCAGAGACTCGTACGAGCAGTACTTC. The chain has TRBV27 and TRBJ2-7; D unresolved. Trimming shortened V by 6 bases and J by 4 bases, and 7 bases separated the two germline ends. Germline values: CDR1 MNHEY, CDR2 SMNVEV (reference sequence). The CDR3 runs 11 residues.

The rearrangement uses TRBV6-1 and TRBJ1-2; D gene uncertain. This CDR3 has 14 residues. Germline V lookup: CDR1 MNHNS, CDR2 SASEGT. Trimming left V 6 bases short and J 3 bases short, with 14 bases between. The CDR3, as DNA: TGTGCCAGCAGAAGGCGCGGGCGGGACTATGGCTACACCTTC. Encoded protein: CASRRRGRDYGYTF.

This clone showed up just a few times. This chain joins TRBV27 and TRBJ2-7; a weak D match, TRBD1 (6 bases). V gave up 7 bases and J gave up 7 bases, with 23 bases separating them. Germline CDR1 is MNHEY and CDR2 is SMNVEV (reference sequence). The CDR3 has 15 amino acids. CDR3 sequence reads: CASTGNGTSLSEQYF. The CDR3 DNA reads TGTGCCAGCACGGGAAACGGGACATCTCTCTCAGAGCAGTACTTC.

This chain links TRBV7-2 with TRBJ2-3; possibly TRBD2 for D (6 bases). Germline lookup yields CDR1 SGHTA and CDR2 FQGNSA. This CDR3 has 14 amino acids. V was cut by 5 bases and J by 6 bases, with 15 bases left in between. The CDR3 protein is CASSPGLKSDTQYF. The CDR3 DNA is TGTGCCAGCAGCCCGGGACTGAAGTCCGATACGCAGTATTTT.

The chain recombines TRBV6-4 with TRBJ1-6; 7 bases agree with TRBD1. Germline V gives CDR1 MRHNA, CDR2 SNTAGT. V trimming: 4 bases; J trimming: 9 bases; junction bases outside the gene matches: 9. The CDR3 sequence is 15 residues long. The CDR3 DNA reads TGTGCCAGCAGTGGTACAGGGGAAGGAAGTTCACCCCTCCACTTT. It yields the protein CASSGTGEGSSPLHF.

V gene TRBV27 combines with J gene TRBJ2-7; D uncertain. Germline CDR1 and CDR2: MNHEY and SMNVEV (reference sequence). The CDR3 extends over 13 amino acids. Trimming pared 5 bases from V and 6 bases from J, leaving 14 bases between. CDR3 nucleotide sequence: TGTGCCAGCAGTCCGGGTCCCCGTGTCGAGCAGTACTTC. Its protein is CASSPGPRVEQYF.